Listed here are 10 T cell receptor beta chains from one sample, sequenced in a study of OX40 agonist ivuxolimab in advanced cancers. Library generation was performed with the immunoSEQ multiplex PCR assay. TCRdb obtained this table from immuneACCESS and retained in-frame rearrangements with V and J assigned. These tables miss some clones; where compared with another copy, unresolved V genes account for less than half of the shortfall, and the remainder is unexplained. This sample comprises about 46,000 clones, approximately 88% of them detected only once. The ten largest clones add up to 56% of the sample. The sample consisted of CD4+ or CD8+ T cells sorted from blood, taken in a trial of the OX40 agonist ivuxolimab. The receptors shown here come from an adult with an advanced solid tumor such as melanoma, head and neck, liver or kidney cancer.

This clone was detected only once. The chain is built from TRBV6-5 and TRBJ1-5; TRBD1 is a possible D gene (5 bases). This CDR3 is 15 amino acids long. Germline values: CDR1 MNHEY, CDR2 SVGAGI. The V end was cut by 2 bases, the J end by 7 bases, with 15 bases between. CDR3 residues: CASSYGEGFRQPQHF. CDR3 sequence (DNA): TGTGCCAGCAGTTACGGCGAGGGGTTTCGCCAGCCCCAGCATTTT.

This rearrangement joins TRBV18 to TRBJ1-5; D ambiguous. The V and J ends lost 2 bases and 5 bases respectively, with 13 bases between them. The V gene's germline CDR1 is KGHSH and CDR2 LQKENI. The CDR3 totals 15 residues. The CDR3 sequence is CASSPNAGEDQPQHF. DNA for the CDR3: TGTGCCAGCTCACCAAACGCTGGGGAGGATCAGCCCCAGCATTTT.

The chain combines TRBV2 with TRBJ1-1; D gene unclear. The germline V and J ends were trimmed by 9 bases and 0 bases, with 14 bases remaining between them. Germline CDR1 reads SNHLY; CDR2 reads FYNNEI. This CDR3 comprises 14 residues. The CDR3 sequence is CASKIQSLNTEAFF. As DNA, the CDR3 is TGTGCCAGTAAGATACAGAGCCTGAACACTGAAGCTTTCTTT.

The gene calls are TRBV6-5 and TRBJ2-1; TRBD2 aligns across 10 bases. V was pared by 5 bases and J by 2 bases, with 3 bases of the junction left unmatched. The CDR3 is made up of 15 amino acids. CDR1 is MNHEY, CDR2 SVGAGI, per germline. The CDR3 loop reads CASSPGTSAYNEQFF. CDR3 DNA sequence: TGTGCCAGCAGTCCCGGGACTAGCGCCTACAATGAGCAGTTCTTC.

CDR3 in DNA: TGCGCCAGCAGCTTAGGGGAGGATCAGCCCCAGCATTTT. Encoded protein: CASSLGEDQPQHF. This chain uses TRBV5-1 with TRBJ1-5; a weak D match, TRBD1 (5 bases). Trimming removed 2 bases from V and 5 bases from J, with 8 bases in between. Germline values: CDR1 SGHRS, CDR2 YFSETQ. The CDR3 runs 13 residues.

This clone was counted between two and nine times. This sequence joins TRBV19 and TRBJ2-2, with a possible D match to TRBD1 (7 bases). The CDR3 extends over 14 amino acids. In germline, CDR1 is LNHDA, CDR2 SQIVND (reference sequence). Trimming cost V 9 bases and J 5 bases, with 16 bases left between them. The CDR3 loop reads CASRQGGKTGELFF. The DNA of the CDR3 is TGTGCCAGCAGACAGGGAGGCAAAACCGGGGAGCTGTTTTTT.

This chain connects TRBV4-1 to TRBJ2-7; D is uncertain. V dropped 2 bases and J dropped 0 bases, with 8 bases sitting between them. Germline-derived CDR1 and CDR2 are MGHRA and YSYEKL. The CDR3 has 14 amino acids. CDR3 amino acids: CASSQPLSSYEQYF. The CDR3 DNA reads TGCGCCAGCAGCCAACCACTAAGCTCCTACGAGCAGTACTTC.

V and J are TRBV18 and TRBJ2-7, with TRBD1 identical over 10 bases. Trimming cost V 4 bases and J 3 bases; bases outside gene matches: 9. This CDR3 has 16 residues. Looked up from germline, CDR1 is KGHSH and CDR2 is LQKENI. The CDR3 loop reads CASSLSWTGGNYEQYF. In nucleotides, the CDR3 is TGTGCCAGCTCACTCTCTTGGACAGGGGGAAACTACGAGCAGTACTTC.

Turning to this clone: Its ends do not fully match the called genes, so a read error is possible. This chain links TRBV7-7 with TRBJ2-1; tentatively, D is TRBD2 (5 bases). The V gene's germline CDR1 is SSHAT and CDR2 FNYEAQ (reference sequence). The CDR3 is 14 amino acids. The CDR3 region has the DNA TGTGCTAGCAGCCGCGGTCCTGAGGGAAATGAGCAGTTCTTC. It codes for CASSRGPEGNEQFF. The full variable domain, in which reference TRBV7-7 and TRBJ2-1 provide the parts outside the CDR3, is GAGVSQSPRYKVTKRGQDVTLRCDPISSHATLYWYQQALGQGPEFLTYFNYEAQPDKSGLPSDRFSAERPEGSISTLTIQRTEQRDSAMYRCASSRGPEGNEQFFGPGTRLTVL.

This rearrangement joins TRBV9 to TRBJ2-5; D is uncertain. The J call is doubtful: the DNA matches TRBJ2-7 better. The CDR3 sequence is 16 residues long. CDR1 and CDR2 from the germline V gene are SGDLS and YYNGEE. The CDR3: CASSAHLSSGIREQYF. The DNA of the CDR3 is TGTGCCAGCAGCGCCCACTTGTCCTCGGGTATACGCGAGCAGTACTTC.